This T cell receptor (beta chain) was recorded in a study of blood T cells in healthy people across ages. A J-beta primer mix and a sample-barcoded 5' primer were used in a second PCR of roughly 7 to 12 cycles. The template-switch adaptor was a 5' adaptor with 12 random nucleotides. It tagged each cDNA molecule. Each CDR3 protein gets one entry after TCRdb re-called the 5' RACE reads with MiXCR. The table has around 970,000 distinct CDR3 sequences, roughly 51% seen once. Study outcomes and limitations: Since the PBMCs were unsorted, naive and antigen-experienced cells could not be conclusively compared. Relative to aged donors, long-lived donors carried more naive CD4+ cells and displayed higher diversity.

Germline V gene data show CDR1 as ENHRY and CDR2 as SYGVKD. The V and J ends lost 6 bases and 3 bases respectively, with 8 bases between them. CDR3 length: 12 residues. This clonotype was found a few times. The antigen remains undetermined. The TCR sequence derives from a woman aged 55-75 years in good health. This chain links TRBV10-3 with TRBJ1-1; weak D call: TRBD1 (5 bases). Sequenced: blood. The CDR3 region is CAISEQDTEAFF. CDR3 DNA sequence: TGTGCCATCAGCGAACAGGACACTGAAGCTTTCTTT.